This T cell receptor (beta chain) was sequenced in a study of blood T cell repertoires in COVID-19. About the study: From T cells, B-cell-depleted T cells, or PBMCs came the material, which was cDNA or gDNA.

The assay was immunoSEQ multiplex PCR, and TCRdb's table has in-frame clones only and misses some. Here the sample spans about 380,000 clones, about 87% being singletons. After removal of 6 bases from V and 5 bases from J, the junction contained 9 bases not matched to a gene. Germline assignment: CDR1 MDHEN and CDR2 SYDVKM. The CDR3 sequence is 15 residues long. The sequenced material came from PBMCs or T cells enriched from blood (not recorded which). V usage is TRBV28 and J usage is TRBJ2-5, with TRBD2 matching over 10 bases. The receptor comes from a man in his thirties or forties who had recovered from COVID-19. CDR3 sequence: CASSQSGGAAETQYF. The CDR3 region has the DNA TGTGCCAGCAGCCAAAGCGGGGGGGCCGCGGAGACCCAGTACTTC.